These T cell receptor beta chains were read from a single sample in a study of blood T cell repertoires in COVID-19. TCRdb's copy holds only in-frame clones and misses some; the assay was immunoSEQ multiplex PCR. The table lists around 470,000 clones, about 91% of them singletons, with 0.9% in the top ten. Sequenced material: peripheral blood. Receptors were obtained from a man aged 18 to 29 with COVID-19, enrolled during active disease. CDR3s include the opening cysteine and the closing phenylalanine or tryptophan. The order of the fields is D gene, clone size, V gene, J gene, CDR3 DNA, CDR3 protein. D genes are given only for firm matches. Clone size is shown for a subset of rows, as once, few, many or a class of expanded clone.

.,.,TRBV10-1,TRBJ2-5,TGCGCCAGCAGTGAATCGGGGAGTTACAACGCGAAAGAGACCCAGTACTTC,CASSESGSYNAKETQYF
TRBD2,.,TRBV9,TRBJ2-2,TGTGCCAGCAGCGTACGTCCGGGACTAGCGGGCGGGGAGCTGTTTTTT,CASSVRPGLAGGELFF
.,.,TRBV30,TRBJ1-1,TGTGCCTGGAGTGTAGTAGTGACTGGGGAAGCTTTCTTT,CAWSVVVTGEAFF
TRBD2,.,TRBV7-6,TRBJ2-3,TGTGCCAGCAGTAGTCGATTAGCGGGATCAACGCCAGATACGCAGTATTTT,CASSSRLAGSTPDTQYF
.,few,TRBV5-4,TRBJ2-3,TGTGCCAGCAGCTTGGCCGTCGGGGATACGCAGTATTTT,CASSLAVGDTQYF
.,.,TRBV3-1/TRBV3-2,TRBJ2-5,TGTGCCAGCAGCCCAGAAGACAGTGTAGAGACCCAGTACTTC,CASSPEDSVETQYF
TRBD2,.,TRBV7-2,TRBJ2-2,TGTGCCAGCAGCTTTAGCGGGAGAAATACCGGGGAGCTGTTTTTT,CASSFSGRNTGELFF
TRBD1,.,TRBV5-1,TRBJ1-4,TGCGCCAGCAGCCCTCAGGGGGCAGGGGAAAAACTGTTTTTT,CASSPQGAGEKLFF
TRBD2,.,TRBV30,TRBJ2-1,TGTGCCTGGAGTGTGGGGATTAGCGGGAGGGCCTACAATGAGCAGTTCTTC,CAWSVGISGRAYNEQFF
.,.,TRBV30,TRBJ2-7,TGTGCCTGGAGTTACAATAGGGGGTTCTACGAGCAGTACTTC,CAWSYNRGFYEQYF
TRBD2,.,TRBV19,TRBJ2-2,TGTGCCAGTACGCGAGCGGGGGGGAGCACCGGGGAGCTGTTTTTT,CASTRAGGSTGELFF
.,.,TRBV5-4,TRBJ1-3,TGTGCCAGCAGCTTGGGAGCAGGGAAGAGCTCTGGAAACACCATATATTTT,CASSLGAGKSSGNTIYF
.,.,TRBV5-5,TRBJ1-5,TGTGCCAGCAGCTTGGGGGGCAGGAGCAATCAGCCCCAGCATTTT,CASSLGGRSNQPQHF
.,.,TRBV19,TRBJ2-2,TGTGCCAGTTTGGGACAAAACACCGGGGAGCTGTTTTTT,CASLGQNTGELFF
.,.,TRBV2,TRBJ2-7,TGTGCCAGCAGTGAAGGTAAAGGGACAAGCTACGAGCAGTACTTC,CASSEGKGTSYEQYF
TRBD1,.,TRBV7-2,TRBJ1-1,TGTGCCAGCAGCTTACAAGGACAGGGACGGCTTCAGGAGGCTTTCTTT,CASSLQGQGRLQEAFF
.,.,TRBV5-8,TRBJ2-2,TGTGCCAGCAGCTTGGACAGGGGGGGACCCACCGGGGAGCTGTTTTTT,CASSLDRGGPTGELFF
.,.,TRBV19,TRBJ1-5,TGTGCCAGTAGTGATGACAGACCCTTAAGCAATCAGCCCCAGCATTTT,CASSDDRPLSNQPQHF
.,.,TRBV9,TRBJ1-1,TGTGCCAGCAGCCCTTCTCTGAACACTGAAGCTTTCTTT,CASSPSLNTEAFF
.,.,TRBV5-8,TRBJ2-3,TGTGCCAGCAGCACCCCAGGGATCACAGATACGCAGTATTTT,CASSTPGITDTQYF
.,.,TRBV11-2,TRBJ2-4,TGTGCCAGCAGCAGACGCCAGGGACTAGCCAAAAACATTCAGTACTTC,CASSRRQGLAKNIQYF
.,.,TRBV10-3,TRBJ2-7,TGTGCCATCAGTGAAGCCCAGGGATACGAGCAGTACTTC,CAISEAQGYEQYF
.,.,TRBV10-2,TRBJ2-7,TGCGCCAGCAGTGTAATGGGGGCACCAGGGGAGCAGTACTTC,CASSVMGAPGEQYF
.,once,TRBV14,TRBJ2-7,TGTGCCAGCAGCCAAGATGTAGGAGGACAGACCTACGAGCAGTACTTC,CASSQDVGGQTYEQYF
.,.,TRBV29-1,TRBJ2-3,TGCAGCGTTGTAGGGGGTAGGACAGATACGCAGTATTTT,CSVVGGRTDTQYF
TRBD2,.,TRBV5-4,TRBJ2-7,TGTGCCAGCAGCTTGGGGGGCCGGGCGGGGGGATGGAACGAGCAGTACTTC,CASSLGGRAGGWNEQYF
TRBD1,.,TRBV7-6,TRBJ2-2,TGTGCCAGCAGCTTATTGACAGGGGACACCGGGGAGCTGTTTTTT,CASSLLTGDTGELFF
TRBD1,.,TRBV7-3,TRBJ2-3,TGTGCCAGCAGACGGGGACAGCTCCAAACAGATACGCAGTATTTT,CASRRGQLQTDTQYF
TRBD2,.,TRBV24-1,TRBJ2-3,TGTGCCACCAGTGATGCCGTAGCGGGAGCTGAAGATACGCAGTATTTT,CATSDAVAGAEDTQYF
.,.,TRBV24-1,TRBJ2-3,TGTGCCACCAGTGATTCTCAGAGCACAGATACGCAGTATTTT,CATSDSQSTDTQYF
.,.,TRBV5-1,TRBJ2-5,TGCGCCAGCAGCCTGGCCCGGACAGAAGAGACCCAGTACTTC,CASSLARTEETQYF
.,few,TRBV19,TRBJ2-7,TGTGCCAGTAGTATACAGGGGTCTACGTACGAGCAGTACTTC,CASSIQGSTYEQYF
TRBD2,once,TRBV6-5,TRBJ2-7,TGTGCCAGCATTGGCGGGAGGGCCTCAAACGAGCAGTACTTC,CASIGGRASNEQYF
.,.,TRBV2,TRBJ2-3,TGTGCCAGCCGAATAGCCCCAGATACGCAGTATTTT,CASRIAPDTQYF
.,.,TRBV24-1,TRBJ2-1,TGTGCCACCAGTGACCGACATGATGAGCAGTTCTTC,CATSDRHDEQFF
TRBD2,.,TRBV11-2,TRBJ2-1,TGTGCCAGCAGCTCGACGACTAGCGGGAACTACAATGAGCAGTTCTTC,CASSSTTSGNYNEQFF
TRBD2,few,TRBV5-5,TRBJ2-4,TGTGCCAGCAGCTTGGCGGCTAGCGGGGGAGCCAAAAACATTCAGTACTTC,CASSLAASGGAKNIQYF
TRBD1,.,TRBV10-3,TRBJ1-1,TGTGCCATAGGGCCGGGACAGGGTGAAGCTTTCTTT,CAIGPGQGEAFF
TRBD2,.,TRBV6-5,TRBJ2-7,TGTGCCAGCAGTTCCTCATACGGGACTAATTACGAGCAGTACTTC,CASSSSYGTNYEQYF
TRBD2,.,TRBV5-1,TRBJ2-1,TGCGCCAGCAGGGCTAGCGGGACACCCAACAATGAGCAGTTCTTC,CASRASGTPNNEQFF
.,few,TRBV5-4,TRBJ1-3,TGTGCCGCCAGCGGAGGCCCGGGCTCTGGAAACACCATGTATTTT,CAASGGPGSGNTMYF
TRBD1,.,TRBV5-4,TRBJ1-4,TGTGCCAGCAGTTCCGGGACAGACGAACTGTTTTTT,CASSSGTDELFF
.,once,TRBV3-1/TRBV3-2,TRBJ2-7,TGTGCCAGCAGCCAAGATAGGGAGGACGAGCAGTACTTC,CASSQDREDEQYF
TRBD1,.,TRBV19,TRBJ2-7,TGTGCCGCCCAGGACAGGGCGGGCGAGCAGTACTTC,CAAQDRAGEQYF
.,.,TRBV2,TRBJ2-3,TGTGCCAGCAGTGAACAACAAACAGATACGCAGTATTTT,CASSEQQTDTQYF
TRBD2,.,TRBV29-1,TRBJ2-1,TGCAGCGTTGCATTGCTAGCGGGAGTCAATGAGCAGTTCTTC,CSVALLAGVNEQFF